This note documents a single T cell receptor beta chain sequence. What it binds is unknown. The record originates from a study of cytomegalovirus exposure and HLA in healthy donors. Overall study: Earlier results showed 90 million to 120 million unique TCR beta sequences derived from 150 million to 200 million T cells. Of a few hundred genotyped donors, more than 65% grouped in the Caucasian-associated ancestry cluster. Study-level findings and limits: Researchers counted roughly 160 TCR beta chains as cytomegalovirus-associated. Available immune exposure information was restricted to CMV serostatus only.

The CDR3 runs to 16 residues. This PCR relied on a set of 60 Vbeta primers and 13 Jbeta primers. The assay was immunoSEQ multiplex PCR, and TCRdb's table has in-frame clones only and misses some. Of approximately 110,000 clones detected, over 80% appear once; the ten largest clones hold 6% to 7.5%. The sequence was obtained from a man aged 18 to 35 in good health and CMV-seronegative. This chain connects TRBV21-1 to TRBJ1-5; whether TRBD1, the table's D call, matches the DNA was not checked. TRBV21-1 is a documented pseudogene. Sequenced: PBMCs. In nucleotides, the CDR3 is TGTGCCAGCAGCGGCGGGGACAGAGATAGCAATCAGCCCCAGCATTTT. It specifies CASSGGDRDSNQPQHF.